One sample yielded the 30 T cell receptor beta chains listed below, sequenced in a study of T cells in localized non-small cell lung cancer. Sequenced by immunoSEQ multiplex PCR; TCRdb stores in-frame clones only, minus some. The sample holds some 17,000 clones, around four fifths seen once. The sample here was peripheral blood, taken before any cancer treatment. These TCRs come from a male donor at least 60 years old with stage III lung adenocarcinoma.

The rearrangement uses TRBV7-8 and TRBJ1-1, with 8 bases identical to TRBD1. V gave up 4 bases and J gave up 5 bases; unmatched junction bases: 6. Germline CDR1 and CDR2: SGHVS and FQNEAQ. There are 14 residues in the CDR3. CDR3 DNA sequence: TGTGCCAGCAGCTCATCACAGGGGGGGACTGAAGCTTTCTTT. Its translation is CASSSSQGGTEAFF.

This clone appeared a few times. The chain links TRBV12-5 to TRBJ1-5, with D hard to call. V dropped 2 bases and J dropped 7 bases, with 9 bases sitting between them. Germline CDR1 LGHNT, CDR2 FRNRAP. This CDR3 spans 13 amino acids. The CDR3 nucleotides are TGTGCTAGTGGTTTGATAGGGAACCAGCCCCAGCATTTT. This sequence encodes CASGLIGNQPQHF.

This clone was counted only a few times. V gene TRBV9 combines with J gene TRBJ2-7; no clear D. V was shortened by 0 bases and J by 5 bases, with 9 bases between the two germline ends. The V gene's germline CDR1 is SGDLS and CDR2 YYNGEE. This CDR3 contains 13 residues. The CDR3 DNA reads TGTGCCAGCAGCGTAGCTGTAGGGCACGAGCAGTACTTC. As protein: CASSVAVGHEQYF.

The table lists this clone with a count of one. The chain couples TRBV9 to TRBJ1-4; the D gene is possibly TRBD1 (5 bases). V lost 3 bases and J 0 bases, leaving 18 bases between the germline ends. Germline CDR1 is SGDLS and CDR2 is YYNGEE. This CDR3 comprises 18 residues. DNA for the CDR3: TGTGCCAGCAGCGGTCCGCAGGGATTTTCCGCAACTAATGAAAAACTGTTTTTT. This translates into CASSGPQGFSATNEKLFF.

This chain connects TRBV10-3 to TRBJ2-3; TRBD2 matches 12 bases. The ends lost 2 bases at V and 5 bases at J; junction bases unmatched: 8. CDR1 and CDR2 (germline): ENHRY, SYGVKD. The CDR3 has 17 amino acids. The CDR3 sequence is CAISEVLAGGPGDTQYF. In DNA, the CDR3 is TGTGCCATCAGTGAGGTCCTAGCGGGGGGGCCGGGAGATACGCAGTATTTT.

The J gene is TRBJ2-1, the V gene TRBV18, with unresolved D. The CDR3 consists of 11 residues. Germline lookup yields CDR1 KGHSH and CDR2 LQKENI. V was clipped by 4 bases and J by 5 bases, with 3 bases between them. DNA for the CDR3: TGTGCCAGCTCACTTGACAATGAGCAGTTCTTC. As protein: CASSLDNEQFF.

The rearrangement uses TRBV19 and TRBJ2-1; D gene unclear. The CDR3 runs 13 residues. Germline assignment: CDR1 LNHDA and CDR2 SQIVND (reference sequence). V was pared by 0 bases and J by 12 bases, with 12 bases between. CDR3 loop: CASSIDPFRGQFF. CDR3 DNA sequence: TGTGCCAGTAGTATAGACCCATTCCGAGGGCAGTTCTTC.

This sequence joins TRBV12-2 and TRBJ1-6. TRBV12-2 is noted as a pseudogene. The CDR3 contains 16 residues. Here the CDR3 reads CASRLLVGPFRSPLHF. In DNA form, the CDR3 reads TGTGCAAGTCGCTTATTAGTCGGCCCTTTTCGGTCACCCCTCCACTTT.

The V and J genes are TRBV11-2 and TRBJ1-2; D is undetermined. Per germline, CDR1 SGHAT and CDR2 FQNNGV. This CDR3 has 12 residues. V was pared by 4 bases and J by 0 bases, with 3 bases between. This chain's CDR3 is CASSSTNYGYTF. The CDR3 nucleotides read TGTGCCAGCAGCTCGACTAACTATGGCTACACCTTC.

The chain recombines TRBV6-8 with TRBJ2-1; unclear D gene. The V end lost 5 bases, the J end lost 7 bases, and 6 bases lay between the germline ends. CDR1 MNHGY and CDR2 SAAAGT come from the germline V gene. The CDR3 totals 11 residues. Written as DNA, the CDR3 is TGTGCCAGCAGTAAGAGTAATGAGCAGTTCTTC. Amino acid sequence: CASSKSNEQFF.

This clone has a single count. V is TRBV19 and J is TRBJ1-3; possibly TRBD1 for D (6 bases). CDR1 is LNHDA, CDR2 SQIVND, per germline (reference sequence). The CDR3 sequence is 14 residues long. V lost 9 bases and J lost 2, with 14 bases in between. The CDR3 bases are TGTGCCAGCGGACAGCATACCCCTGGAAACACCATATATTTT. Protein sequence: CASGQHTPGNTIYF.

This sequence joins TRBV12-5 and TRBJ1-1; no firm D call. The V and J ends lost 0 bases and 1 base respectively, with 3 bases between them. The CDR3 has 13 amino acids. Germline assignment: CDR1 LGHNT and CDR2 FRNRAP. This CDR3 is CASGLVENTEAFF. The CDR3 DNA sequence: TGTGCTAGTGGTTTGGTGGAGAACACTGAAGCTTTCTTT.

This sequence joins TRBV9 and TRBJ2-3; D gene uncertain. The CDR3 has 15 amino acids. Germline V gene lookup returns CDR1 SGDLS and CDR2 YYNGEE. V gave up 4 bases and J gave up 2 bases, with 14 bases separating them. This chain's CDR3 is CASSRTAIHTDTQYF. The CDR3 bases are TGTGCCAGCAGCCGAACTGCCATTCACACAGATACGCAGTATTTT.

V usage is TRBV9 and J usage is TRBJ2-3; TRBD1 agrees at 8 bases. The trim removed 4 bases at V and 2 bases at J, leaving 9 bases unmatched. Germline V gene lookup returns CDR1 SGDLS and CDR2 YYNGEE. This CDR3 has 16 residues. This CDR3 reads CASSPRGQGPTDTQYF. The DNA for the CDR3 is TGTGCCAGCAGCCCCCGTGGACAGGGCCCCACAGATACGCAGTATTTT. Based on the CDR3 plus reference TRBV9 and TRBJ2-3, the full variable domain is DSGVTQTPKHLITATGQRVTLRCSPRSGDLSVYWYQQSLDQGLQFLIQYYNGEERAKGNILERFSAQQFPDLHSELNLSSLELGDSALYFCASSPRGQGPTDTQYFGPGTRLTVL.

The chain carries TRBV6-5 and TRBJ2-7, with 10 positions matching TRBD1. Trimming removed 7 bases from V and 4 bases from J; junction bases left unmatched: 7. Germline CDR1 and CDR2: MNHEY and SVGAGI. The CDR3 length is 14 residues. The CDR3 DNA sequence: TGTGCCAGCAAACTTCGACAGGGGGCTTACGAGCAGTACTTC. It encodes CASKLRQGAYEQYF.

Written as DNA, the CDR3 is TGTGCCAGCAGATTTGACCAGTTGGGAGGCGGCTACACCTTC. Translated: CASRFDQLGGGYTF. The rearrangement uses TRBV6-1 and TRBJ1-2; D gene uncertain. Germline V lookup: CDR1 MNHNS, CDR2 SASEGT. The CDR3 covers 14 residues. The V gene lost 6 bases and the J gene lost 8 bases, with 19 bases spanning the gap.

This clone has a single count. The V and J genes are TRBV4-2 and TRBJ1-2; D ambiguous. The CDR3 is 14 amino acids. The V gene lost 4 bases and the J gene lost 2 bases, with 11 bases spanning the gap. The V gene's germline CDR1 is LGHNA and CDR2 YNFKEQ. DNA for the CDR3: TGTGCCAGCAGCCCTAAGAGCGTGAACTATGGCTACACCTTC. Amino acids: CASSPKSVNYGYTF.

The rearrangement links TRBV30 to TRBJ1-1, with D uncertain. The length of the CDR3 is 13 residues. Germline loops: CDR1 GTSNPN, CDR2 SVGIG (reference sequence). Trimming took off 0 bases at V and 4 bases at J, with 9 bases between the two ends. In nucleotides, the CDR3 is TGTGCCTGGAGTGTAACGGCAGCCACTGAAGCTTTCTTT. Its translation: CAWSVTAATEAFF.

The V call is TRBV10-3, the J call TRBJ1-2; D call uncertain. The CDR3 length is 13 residues. Germline loops: CDR1 ENHRY, CDR2 SYGVKD. V gave up 2 bases and J gave up 10 bases, with 14 bases separating them. CDR3: CAISERQSEVYTF. The CDR3 nucleotides read TGTGCCATCAGTGAGCGTCAGTCCGAGGTCTACACCTTC.

The chain uses TRBV29-1 and TRBJ2-3; 8 nucleotides line up with TRBD2. The CDR3 has 14 residues. With 3 bases clipped from V and 2 bases from J, the junction kept 4 bases outside the gene matches. Germline V gives CDR1 SQVTM, CDR2 ANQGSEA. DNA of the CDR3: TGCAGCGTTGATGCTAGCGGGCTCACAGATACGCAGTATTTT. This encodes CSVDASGLTDTQYF.

As DNA, the CDR3 is TGTGCCAGCAGTGAGGGGACAGGGGGCAATGAGCAGTTCTTC. Protein sequence: CASSEGTGGNEQFF. This chain uses TRBV6-4 with TRBJ2-1; TRBD1 matches at 11 bases. V lost 3 bases and J lost 6; bases outside the gene matches: 1. The germline CDR1 and CDR2 sequences are MRHNA and SNTAGT. This CDR3 comprises 14 residues.

The rearrangement links TRBV29-1 to TRBJ1-1; D gene unclear. Germline lookup yields CDR1 SQVTM and CDR2 ANQGSEA. The CDR3 extends over 14 amino acids. The germline V and J ends were trimmed by 1 base and 1 base, with 10 bases remaining between them. In nucleotides, the CDR3 is TGCAGCGTTGAAGCCCCTGTTACGAACACTGAAGCTTTCTTT. This encodes CSVEAPVTNTEAFF.

As for this clone: A far more abundant clone sits one base away, making this likely a read error. Other DNA sequences in this specimen translate into the identical CDR3. The chain is built from TRBV5-1 and TRBJ1-2, with D possibly TRBD1 on 5 matching bases. CDR1 SGHRS and CDR2 YFSETQ come from the germline V gene. V lost 0 bases and J lost 5, with 11 bases in between. This CDR3 has 14 amino acids. The CDR3 DNA reads TGCGCCAGCAGCTTGGACGACAGCTATTATGGCTACACCTTC. Translated: CASSLDDSYYGYTF.

V gene TRBV11-2 combines with J gene TRBJ1-1; D unclear. This CDR3 spans 14 amino acids. The germline V gene encodes CDR1 SGHAT and CDR2 FQNNGV. Trimming stripped 3 bases from V and 4 bases from J, with 12 bases between. This CDR3 reads CASSFWAGGTEAFF. For the CDR3, the DNA is TGTGCCAGCAGCTTTTGGGCGGGCGGCACTGAAGCTTTCTTT.

The V and J genes are TRBV5-4 and TRBJ2-7, with 8 bases fitting TRBD2. The CDR3 covers 15 residues. Germline CDR1 reads SGHNT; CDR2 reads YYREEE (reference sequence). Trimming took 4 bases from V and 10 from J; bases not matched to a gene: 16. CDR3 amino acids: CASSLASGSIIRQYF. The CDR3 nucleotides are TGTGCCAGCAGCCTGGCTAGCGGGTCAATCATCAGACAGTACTTC. Full variable domain (remainder filled in from reference TRBV5-4 and TRBJ2-7): ETGVTQSPTHLIKTRGQQVTLRCSSQSGHNTVSWYQQALGQGPQFIFQYYREEENGRGNFPPRFSGLQFPNYSSELNVNALELDDSALYLCASSLASGSIIRQYFGPGTRLTVT.

The V and J genes are TRBV2 and TRBJ1-5; 7 nucleotides align to TRBD1. The trim removed 4 bases at V and 8 bases at J, leaving 8 bases unmatched. Germline V CDR1 and CDR2: SNHLY, FYNNEI. The CDR3 consists of 14 residues. This chain's CDR3 is CASSAQGSREPQHF. DNA of the CDR3: TGTGCCAGCAGTGCACAGGGGTCGCGGGAGCCCCAGCATTTT.

DNA of the CDR3: TGTGCCAGCAGCCTTGGTGGAGTTGGCAATCAGCCCCAGCATTTT. It codes for CASSLGGVGNQPQHF. V gene TRBV28 combines with J gene TRBJ1-5; D unresolved. CDR3 length: 15 residues. Germline CDR1 reads MDHEN; CDR2 reads SYDVKM. Trimming left V 6 bases short and J 2 bases short, with 14 bases between.

The chain employs TRBV5-4 and TRBJ2-2, with D perhaps TRBD1 (5 bases). The CDR3 has 13 amino acids. Trimming removed 0 bases at V and 6 bases at J, with 6 bases between. The germline gives CDR1 SGHNT, CDR2 YYREEE (reference sequence). The CDR3 DNA is TGTGCCAGCAGCTTGGAAGGGGCCGGGGAGCTGTTTTTT. As protein: CASSLEGAGELFF.

The rearrangement joins TRBV5-4 to TRBJ2-7; 8 bases line up with TRBD1. V was clipped by 6 bases and J by 5 bases; unmatched bases: 7. The CDR3 is 13 amino acids. Per germline, CDR1 SGHNT and CDR2 YYREEE (reference sequence). CDR3 amino acids: CASTRTGSDEQYF. The DNA of the CDR3 is TGTGCCAGCACCCGGACAGGGTCGGACGAGCAGTACTTC.

The gene calls are TRBV10-2 and TRBJ2-2; 12 bases fit TRBD2. The V gene's germline CDR1 is WSHSY and CDR2 SAAADI. There are 15 residues in the CDR3. V lost 6 bases and J lost 5; bases outside the gene matches: 4. The CDR3 loop is CASRNGLAGTGELFF. DNA for the CDR3: TGCGCCAGCAGAAACGGACTAGCGGGGACCGGGGAGCTGTTTTTT.